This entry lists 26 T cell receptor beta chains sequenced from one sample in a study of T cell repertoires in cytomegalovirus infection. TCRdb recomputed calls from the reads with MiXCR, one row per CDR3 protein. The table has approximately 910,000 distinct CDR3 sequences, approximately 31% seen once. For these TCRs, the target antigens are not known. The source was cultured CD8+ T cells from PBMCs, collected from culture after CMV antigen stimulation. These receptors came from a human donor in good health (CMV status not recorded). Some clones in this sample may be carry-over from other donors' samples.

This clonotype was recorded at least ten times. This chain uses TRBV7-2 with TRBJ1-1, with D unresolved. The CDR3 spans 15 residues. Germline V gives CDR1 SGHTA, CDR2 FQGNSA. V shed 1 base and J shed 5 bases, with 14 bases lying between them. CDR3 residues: CASSLVVGVGTEAFF. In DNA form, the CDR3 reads TGTGCCAGCAGCTTAGTTGTGGGCGTGGGAACTGAAGCTTTCTTT.

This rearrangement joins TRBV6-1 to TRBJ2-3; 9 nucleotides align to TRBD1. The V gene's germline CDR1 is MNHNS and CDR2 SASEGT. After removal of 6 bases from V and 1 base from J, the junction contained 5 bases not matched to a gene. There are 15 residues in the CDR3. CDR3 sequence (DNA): TGTGCCAGCAGGGAACAGGGGGCCCGCACAGATACGCAGTATTTT. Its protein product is CASREQGARTDTQYF.

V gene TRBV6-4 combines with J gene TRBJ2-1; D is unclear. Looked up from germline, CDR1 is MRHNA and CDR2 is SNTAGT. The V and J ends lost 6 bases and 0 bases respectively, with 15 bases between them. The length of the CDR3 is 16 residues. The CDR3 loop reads CASSLAPYSSYNEQFF. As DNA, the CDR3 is TGTGCCAGCAGCCTGGCTCCATATAGCTCCTACAATGAGCAGTTCTTC.

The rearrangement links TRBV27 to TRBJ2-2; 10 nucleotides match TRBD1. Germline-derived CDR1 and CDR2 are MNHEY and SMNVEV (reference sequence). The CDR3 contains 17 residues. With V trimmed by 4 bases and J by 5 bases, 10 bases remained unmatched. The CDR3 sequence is CASSSATGGLRTGELFF. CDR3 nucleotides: TGTGCCAGCAGTTCCGCGACAGGGGGCTTGAGGACCGGGGAGCTGTTTTTT.

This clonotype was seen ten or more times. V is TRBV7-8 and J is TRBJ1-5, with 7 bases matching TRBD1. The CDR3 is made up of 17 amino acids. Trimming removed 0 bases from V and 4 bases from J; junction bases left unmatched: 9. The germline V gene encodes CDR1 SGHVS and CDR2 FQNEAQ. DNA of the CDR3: TGTGCCAGCAGCTTAGCGCTTAGGAGGGGGCTTAATCAGCCCCAGCATTTT. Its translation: CASSLALRRGLNQPQHF. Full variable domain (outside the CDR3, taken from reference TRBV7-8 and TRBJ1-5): GAGVSQSPRYKVAKRGQDVALRCDPISGHVSLFWYQQALGQGPEFLTYFQNEAQLDKSGLPSDRFFAERPEGSVSTLKIQRTQQEDSAVYLCASSLALRRGLNQPQHFGDGTRLSIL.

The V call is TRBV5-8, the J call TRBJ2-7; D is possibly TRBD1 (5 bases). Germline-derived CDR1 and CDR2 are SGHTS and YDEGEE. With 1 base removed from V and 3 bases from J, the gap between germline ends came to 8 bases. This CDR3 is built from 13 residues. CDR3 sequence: CASSLKGDYEQYF. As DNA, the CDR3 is TGTGCCAGCAGCTTGAAAGGGGACTACGAGCAGTACTTC. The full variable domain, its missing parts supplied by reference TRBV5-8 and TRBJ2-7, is EAGVTQSPTHLIKTRGQQATLRCSPISGHTSVYWYQQALGLGLQFLLWYDEGEERNRGNFPPRFSGRQFPNYSSELNVNALELEDSALYLCASSLKGDYEQYFGPGTRLTVT.

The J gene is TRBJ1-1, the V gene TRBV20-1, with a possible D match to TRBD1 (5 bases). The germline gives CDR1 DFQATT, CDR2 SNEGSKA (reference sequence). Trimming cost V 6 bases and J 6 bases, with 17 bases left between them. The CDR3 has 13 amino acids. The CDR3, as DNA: TGCAGTGCCAAGTCCGGGGACGTTCCTGAAGCTTTCTTT. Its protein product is CSAKSGDVPEAFF.

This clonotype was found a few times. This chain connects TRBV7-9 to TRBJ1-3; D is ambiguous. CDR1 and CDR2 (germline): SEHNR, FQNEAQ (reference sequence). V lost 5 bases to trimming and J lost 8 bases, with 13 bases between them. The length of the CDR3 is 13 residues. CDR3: CASSPTVWDTIYF. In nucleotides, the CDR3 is TGTGCCAGCAGCCCTACAGTTTGGGACACCATATATTTT. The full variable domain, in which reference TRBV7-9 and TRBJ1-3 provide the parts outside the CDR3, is DTGVSQNPRHKITKRGQNVTFRCDPISEHNRLYWYRQTLGQGPEFLTYFQNEAQLEKSRLLSDRFSAERPKGSFSTLEIQRTEQGDSAMYLCASSPTVWDTIYFGEGSWLTVV.

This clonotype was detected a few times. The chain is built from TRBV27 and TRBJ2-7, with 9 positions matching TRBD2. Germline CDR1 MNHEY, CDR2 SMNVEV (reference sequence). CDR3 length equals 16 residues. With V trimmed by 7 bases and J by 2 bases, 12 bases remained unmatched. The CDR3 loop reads CASTPSSGGVTYEQYF. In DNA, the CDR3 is TGTGCCAGCACTCCGAGTAGCGGGGGCGTAACCTACGAGCAGTACTTC.

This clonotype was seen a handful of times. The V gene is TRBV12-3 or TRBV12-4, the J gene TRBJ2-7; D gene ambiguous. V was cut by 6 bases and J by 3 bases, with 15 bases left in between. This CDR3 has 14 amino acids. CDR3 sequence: CASRSTEEIYEQYF. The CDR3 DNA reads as TGTGCCAGCAGGTCCACAGAGGAGATCTACGAGCAGTACTTC.

The CDR3: CASSEYLEGAGDYGYTF. CDR3 bases: TGTGCCAGCAGTGAATATCTTGAGGGAGCGGGTGACTATGGCTACACCTTC. The chain employs TRBV2 and TRBJ1-2; no clear D gene. CDR1 and CDR2 (germline): SNHLY, FYNNEI. The CDR3 has 17 residues. Trimming removed 2 bases from V and 3 bases from J, with 19 bases in between.

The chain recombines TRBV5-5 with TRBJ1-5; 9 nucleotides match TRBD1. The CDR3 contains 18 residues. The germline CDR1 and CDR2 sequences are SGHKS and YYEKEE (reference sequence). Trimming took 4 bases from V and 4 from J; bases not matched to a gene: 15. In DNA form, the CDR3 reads TGTGCCAGCAGCCCTGGCCAGCCGCAGGACAGGGGAAATCAGCCCCAGCATTTT. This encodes CASSPGQPQDRGNQPQHF.

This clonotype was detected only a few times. CDR3 protein: CASSLGDRGRRQETQYF. The CDR3 DNA reads TGTGCCAGCAGCTTAGGGGACAGGGGGCGACGGCAAGAGACCCAGTACTTC. The gene calls are TRBV7-6 and TRBJ2-5, with 12 bases matching TRBD1. With 1 base clipped from V and 2 bases from J, the junction kept 5 bases outside the gene matches. From germline, CDR1 is SGHVS and CDR2 FNYEAQ. The length of the CDR3 is 17 residues.

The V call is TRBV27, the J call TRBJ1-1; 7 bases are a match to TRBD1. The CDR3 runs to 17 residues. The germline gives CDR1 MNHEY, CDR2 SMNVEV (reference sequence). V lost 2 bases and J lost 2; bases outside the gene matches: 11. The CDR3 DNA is TGTGCCAGCAGTTTAAAGTCAAGGGGGCGGATAAACACTGAAGCTTTCTTT. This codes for CASSLKSRGRINTEAFF.

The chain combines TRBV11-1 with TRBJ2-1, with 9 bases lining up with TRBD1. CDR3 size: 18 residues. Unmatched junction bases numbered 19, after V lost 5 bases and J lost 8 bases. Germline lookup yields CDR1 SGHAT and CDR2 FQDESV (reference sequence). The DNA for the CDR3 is TGTGCCAGCAGCCCGCTCCCCGGGACAGGGAGGATTACAGATGAGCAGTTCTTC. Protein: CASSPLPGTGRITDEQFF. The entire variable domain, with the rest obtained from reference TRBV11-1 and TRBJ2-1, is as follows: EAEVAQSPRYKITEKSQAVAFWCDPISGHATLYWYRQILGQGPELLVQFQDESVVDDSQLPKDRFSAERLKGVDSTLKIQPAELGDSAMYLCASSPLPGTGRITDEQFFGPGTRLTVL.

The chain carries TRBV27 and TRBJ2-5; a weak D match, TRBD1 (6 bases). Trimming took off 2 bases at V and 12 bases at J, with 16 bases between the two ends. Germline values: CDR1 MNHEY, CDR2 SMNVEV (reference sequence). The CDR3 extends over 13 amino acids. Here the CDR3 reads CASSLGSGAKKYF. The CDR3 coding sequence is TGTGCCAGCAGTTTAGGATCAGGGGCTAAGAAGTACTTC.

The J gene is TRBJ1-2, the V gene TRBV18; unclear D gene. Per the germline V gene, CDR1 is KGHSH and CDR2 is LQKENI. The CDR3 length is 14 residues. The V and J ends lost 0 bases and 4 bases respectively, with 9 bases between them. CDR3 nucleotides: TGTGCCAGCTCACCACCATCAGAGATCTATGGCTACACCTTC. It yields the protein CASSPPSEIYGYTF.

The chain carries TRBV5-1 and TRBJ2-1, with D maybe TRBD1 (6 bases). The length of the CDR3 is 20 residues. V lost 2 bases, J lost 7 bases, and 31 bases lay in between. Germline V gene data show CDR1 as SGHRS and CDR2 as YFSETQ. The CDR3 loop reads CASSLPIDIPSSQGLNEQFF. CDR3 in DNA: TGCGCCAGCAGCTTACCCATCGACATCCCCTCGTCACAGGGTTTGAATGAGCAGTTCTTC.

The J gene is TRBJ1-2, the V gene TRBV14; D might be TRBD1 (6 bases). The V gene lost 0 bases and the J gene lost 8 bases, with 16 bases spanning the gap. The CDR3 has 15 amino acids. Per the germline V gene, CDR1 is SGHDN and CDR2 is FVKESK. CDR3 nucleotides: TGTGCCAGCAGCCAAGATCGGCGGGGGCGCGTAGGCTACACCTTC. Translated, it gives CASSQDRRGRVGYTF.

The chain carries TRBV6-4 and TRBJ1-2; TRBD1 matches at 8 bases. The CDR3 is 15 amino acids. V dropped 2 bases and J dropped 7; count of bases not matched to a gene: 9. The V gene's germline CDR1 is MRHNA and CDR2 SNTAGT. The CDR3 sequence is CASSDTVTGASGYTF. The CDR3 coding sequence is TGTGCCAGCAGTGACACCGTGACAGGGGCTTCTGGCTACACCTTC.

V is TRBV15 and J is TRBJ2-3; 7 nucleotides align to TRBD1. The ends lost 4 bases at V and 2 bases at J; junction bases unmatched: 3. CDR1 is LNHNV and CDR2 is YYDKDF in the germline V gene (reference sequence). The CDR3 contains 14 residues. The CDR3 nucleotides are TGTGCCACCAGCATAGAGGGGGCCACAGATACGCAGTATTTT. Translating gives CATSIEGATDTQYF.

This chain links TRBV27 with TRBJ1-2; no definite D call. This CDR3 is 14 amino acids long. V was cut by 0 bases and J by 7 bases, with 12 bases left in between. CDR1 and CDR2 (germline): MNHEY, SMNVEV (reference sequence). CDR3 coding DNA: TGTGCCAGCAGTTTATCCCCAAGCCCGAGTGGCTACACCTTC. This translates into CASSLSPSPSGYTF.

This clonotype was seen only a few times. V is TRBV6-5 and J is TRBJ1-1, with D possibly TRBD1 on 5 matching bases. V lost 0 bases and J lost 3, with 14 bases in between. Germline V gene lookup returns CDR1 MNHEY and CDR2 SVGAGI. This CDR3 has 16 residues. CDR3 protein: CASSYSLAGKDTEAFF. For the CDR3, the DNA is TGTGCCAGCAGTTACTCGCTTGCAGGGAAAGACACTGAAGCTTTCTTT.

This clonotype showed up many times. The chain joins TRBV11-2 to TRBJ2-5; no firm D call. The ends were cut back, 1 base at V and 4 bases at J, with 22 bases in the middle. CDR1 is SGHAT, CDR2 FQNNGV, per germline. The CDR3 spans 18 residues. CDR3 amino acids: CASSLGFSSTLRRETQYF. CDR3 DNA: TGTGCCAGCAGCTTAGGTTTCTCCTCAACCCTCCGACGAGAGACCCAGTACTTC. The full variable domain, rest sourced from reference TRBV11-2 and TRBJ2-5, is EAGVAQSPRYKIIEKRQSVAFWCNPISGHATLYWYQQILGQGPKLLIQFQNNGVVDDSQLPKDRFSAERLKGVDSTLKIQPAKLEDSAVYLCASSLGFSSTLRRETQYFGPGTRLLVL.

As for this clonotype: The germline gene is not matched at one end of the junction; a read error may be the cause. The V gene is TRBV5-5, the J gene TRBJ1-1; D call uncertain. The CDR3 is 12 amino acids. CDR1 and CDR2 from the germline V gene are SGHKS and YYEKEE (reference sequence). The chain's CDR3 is CVSSFSGTEAFF. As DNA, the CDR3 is TGTGTCAGCAGCTTTTCAGGCACTGAAGCTTTCTTT.

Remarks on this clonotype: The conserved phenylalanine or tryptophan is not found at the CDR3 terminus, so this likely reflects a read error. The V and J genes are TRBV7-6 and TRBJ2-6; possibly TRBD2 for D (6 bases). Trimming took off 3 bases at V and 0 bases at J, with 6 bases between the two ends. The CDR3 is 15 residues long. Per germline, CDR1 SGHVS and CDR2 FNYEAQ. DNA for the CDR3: TGTGCCAGCAGCTTGGGGGGCTCTGGGGCCAACGTCCTGACTTCC. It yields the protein CASSLGGSGANVLTS.